Below are 29 T cell receptor beta chains sequenced from a single sample in a study of T cell repertoires in cytomegalovirus infection. TCRdb re-called the reads through MiXCR, storing one row per CDR3 protein. The sample lists nearly 550,000 distinct CDR3 sequences; approximately 15% were seen once. The sample consisted of CD8+ T cells from PBMCs. The receptors here all came from a human donor in good health (CMV status not recorded). Some clones in this sample may be carry-over from other donors' samples.

The rearrangement links TRBV24-1 to TRBJ2-7; TRBD1 matches at 9 bases. Looked up from germline, CDR1 is KGHDR and CDR2 is SFDVKD. The junction had 11 bases not matched to a gene; V was cut back by 8 bases and J by 4 bases. This CDR3 region has 15 residues. The CDR3 nucleotides read TGTGCCACCAATTCCGACAGGGGGGCGGAGTACGAGCAGTACTTC. Its translation is CATNSDRGAEYEQYF.

This sequence joins TRBV12-3 or TRBV12-4 and TRBJ2-7; D remains ambiguous. The V gene lost 6 bases and the J gene lost 2 bases, with 11 bases spanning the gap. The CDR3 runs to 13 residues. The CDR3 nucleotides read TGTGCCAGCAGCCCTACACTAACCTACGAGCAGTACTTC. Translated: CASSPTLTYEQYF.

This clonotype was seen at least ten times. CDR3 DNA sequence: TGTGCCAGCAGTTACTTCCGGACTAGCGGGTCCGCGAACACCGGGGAGCTGTTTTTT. Translated: CASSYFRTSGSANTGELFF. The rearrangement uses TRBV6-5 and TRBJ2-2; 11 nucleotides agree with TRBD2. CDR3 length: 19 residues. V gave up 1 base and J gave up 0 bases; unmatched junction bases: 7. Per germline, CDR1 MNHEY and CDR2 SVGAGI.

This clonotype was observed a handful of times. The rearrangement joins TRBV24-1 to TRBJ2-2, with 7 bases identical to TRBD2. The CDR3 contains 18 residues. CDR1 is KGHDR, CDR2 SFDVKD, per germline. V shed 4 bases, J shed 0 bases, and the junction held 10 bases outside the gene matches. CDR3 bases: TGTGCCACCAGTGACCACGGACTAGAGGGCTCGAACACCGGGGAGCTGTTTTTT. Translating it yields CATSDHGLEGSNTGELFF.

In its sample, this clonotype was seen many times. The genes are TRBV7-6 and TRBJ1-5, with TRBD1 as a possible D gene (6 bases). The germline CDR1 and CDR2 sequences are SGHVS and FNYEAQ. V was cut by 3 bases and J by 4 bases, with 7 bases left in between. This CDR3 contains 13 residues. Here the CDR3 DNA reads TGTGCCAGCAGCTTTGGACAGAATCAGCCCCAGCATTTT. This translates into CASSFGQNQPQHF.

The chain is built from TRBV27 and TRBJ1-6; perhaps TRBD1 as D (5 bases). The CDR3 is 17 residues long. Germline-derived CDR1 and CDR2 are MNHEY and SMNVEV (reference sequence). Trimming pared 5 bases from V and 3 bases from J, leaving 17 bases between. The CDR3 nucleotides are TGTGCCAGCAGTCCCCGGGGGGTACCCGACTATAATTCACCCCTCCACTTT. Protein sequence: CASSPRGVPDYNSPLHF.

This clonotype occurred a few times. The V and J genes are TRBV7-9 and TRBJ2-5; 12 bases are shared with TRBD2. Per germline, CDR1 SEHNR and CDR2 FQNEAQ (reference sequence). This CDR3 comprises 15 residues. With 7 bases clipped from V and 2 bases from J, the junction kept 5 bases outside the gene matches. DNA for the CDR3: TGTGCCAGCACCACTAGCGGGGGGATACAAGAGACCCAGTACTTC. Translating gives CASTTSGGIQETQYF.

This clonotype was seen repeatedly, ten times or more. The CDR3: CASSLRTSDSYEQYF. CDR3 bases: TGTGCCAGCAGCCTACGGACTAGCGACTCCTACGAGCAGTACTTC. This chain joins TRBV7-8 and TRBJ2-7; TRBD2 matches at 9 bases. The germline V gene has CDR1 SGHVS and CDR2 FQNEAQ. With 5 bases clipped from V and 0 bases from J, the junction kept 5 bases outside the gene matches. The CDR3 has 15 residues.

As to this clonotype: At one end, the junction sequence differs from germline, possibly due to a read error. This chain connects TRBV15 to TRBJ1-5; D is perhaps TRBD1 (5 bases). Germline V gives CDR1 LNHNV, CDR2 YYDKDF (reference sequence). CDR3 length: 17 residues. The CDR3 nucleotides are TGTGCCACCAGCCGAGAAAGAGACAGTGGGCTGGAACAGCCCCAGCATTTT. This translates into CATSRERDSGLEQPQHF.

The genes are TRBV7-9 and TRBJ2-4, with 10 bases lining up with TRBD2. The germline V gene encodes CDR1 SEHNR and CDR2 FQNEAQ (reference sequence). The CDR3 contains 16 residues. Losses at the gene ends were 5 bases for V and 3 bases for J; bases not matched to a gene: 7. DNA of the CDR3: TGTGCCAGCAGCCCCCCGCTAGCGGGAGACAAAAACATTCAGTACTTC. This gives the protein CASSPPLAGDKNIQYF. The full variable domain, its missing parts supplied by reference TRBV7-9 and TRBJ2-4, is DTGVSQNPRHKITKRGQNVTFRCDPISEHNRLYWYRQTLGQGPEFLTYFQNEAQLEKSRLLSDRFSAERPKGSFSTLEIQRTEQGDSAMYLCASSPPLAGDKNIQYFGAGTRLSVL.

This clonotype has a count of ten or more. The chain links TRBV7-9 to TRBJ1-1, with a weak D call TRBD1 (5 bases). This CDR3 spans 16 amino acids. Germline CDR1 SEHNR, CDR2 FQNEAQ (reference sequence). With 6 bases removed from V and 3 bases from J, the gap between germline ends came to 20 bases. CDR3 DNA: TGTGCCAGCAGGCACGCAGGACAATTAAGGGACACTGAAGCTTTCTTT. Amino acid sequence: CASRHAGQLRDTEAFF.

The rearrangement links TRBV30 to TRBJ1-5; weak D call: TRBD1 (6 bases). There are 15 residues in the CDR3. Looked up from germline, CDR1 is GTSNPN and CDR2 is SVGIG (reference sequence). The germline V and J ends were trimmed by 3 bases and 1 base, with 13 bases remaining between them. In DNA, the CDR3 is TGTGCCTGGAGGTCAGGGGTTTCGAGCAATCAGCCCCAGCATTTT. This sequence encodes CAWRSGVSSNQPQHF.

This clonotype was picked up a small number of times. The CDR3 nucleotides are TGCAGTGCTAGACCCGTACTAGCGTGGGGCCCAGATACGCAGTATTTT. It yields the protein CSARPVLAWGPDTQYF. V gene TRBV20-1 combines with J gene TRBJ2-3; TRBD2 aligns across 7 bases. The CDR3 has 16 amino acids. Germline V gene sequence: CDR1 DFQATT, CDR2 SNEGSKA (reference sequence). Germline trimming cut 2 bases from V and 4 bases from J; bases unmatched to any gene: 12.

A note on this clonotype: This may be a read error: a much more frequent sequence differs by one nucleotide. This chain connects TRBV11-3 to TRBJ1-1; 10 nucleotides align to TRBD1. Unmatched junction bases numbered 3, after V lost 5 bases and J lost 3 bases. This CDR3 spans 14 amino acids. The germline CDR1 and CDR2 sequences are SGHNT and YENEEA. The chain's CDR3 is CASSKGTGDTEAFF. The CDR3 bases are TGTGCCAGCAGCAAAGGGACAGGGGACACTGAAGCTTTCTTT.

The sample holds a few counts of this clonotype. V gene TRBV9 combines with J gene TRBJ1-1, with 9 positions matching TRBD1. J gave up 4 bases and V 0 bases, and 1 base lay outside the gene matches. The germline V gene has CDR1 SGDLS and CDR2 YYNGEE. This CDR3 is 14 amino acids long. CDR3 region: CASSVGDRVTEAFF. CDR3 coding DNA: TGTGCCAGCAGCGTAGGGGACAGGGTCACTGAAGCTTTCTTT.

V and J are TRBV25-1 and TRBJ2-7, with 9 bases that match TRBD2. The germline CDR1 and CDR2 sequences are MGHDK and SYGVNS. The CDR3 length is 12 residues. The junction had 5 bases not matched to a gene; V was cut back by 2 bases and J by 12 bases. The CDR3 nucleotides are TGTGCCAGCAGTGAAACGGGACTAGCACGGTACTTC. It codes for CASSETGLARYF.

This clonotype was seen at least ten times. The chain has TRBV12-3 or TRBV12-4 and TRBJ2-7, with D tentatively TRBD1 (5 bases). The V end was cut by 5 bases, the J end by 4 bases, with 9 bases between. The CDR3 extends over 12 amino acids. Written as DNA, the CDR3 is TGTGCCAGCAGTAAGGGGTCGTACGAGCAGTACTTC. Its translation is CASSKGSYEQYF.

This chain links TRBV20-1 with TRBJ2-5; TRBD2 aligns across 7 bases. Germline values: CDR1 DFQATT, CDR2 SNEGSKA (reference sequence). The V gene end was trimmed by 0 bases and the J gene end by 1 base; junction bases not matched to a gene: 8. This CDR3 has 16 amino acids. DNA for the CDR3: TGCAGTGCTAGAGATGAAGGGCTAGCGGTCCAAGAGACCCAGTACTTC. Translated, it gives CSARDEGLAVQETQYF.

As regards this clonotype: A much larger clone lies a single base off, so this may be a read error. The chain recombines TRBV5-6 with TRBJ1-1, with D tentatively TRBD1 (6 bases). Germline V gene data show CDR1 as SGHDT and CDR2 as YYEEEE. CDR3 length equals 15 residues. V lost 0 bases and J lost 1, with 10 bases in between. The CDR3 DNA reads TGTGCCAGCAGCTTGGAGGAACAGGGGAACACTGAAGCTTTCTTT. It yields the protein CASSLEEQGNTEAFF.

Many counts were recorded for this clonotype. The chain carries TRBV27 and TRBJ2-3, with a tentative D call TRBD2 (5 bases). CDR3 length: 17 residues. V dropped 8 bases and J dropped 0 bases, with 21 bases sitting between them. Germline CDR1 and CDR2: MNHEY and SMNVEV (reference sequence). CDR3 nucleotide sequence: TGTGCCAGCCACAGACGGCAGGCGGGTGCTAGCACAGATACGCAGTATTTT. The encoded protein is CASHRRQAGASTDTQYF.

About this clonotype itself: One end of the junction fails to match germline, which may point to a read error. CDR3 DNA: TGTGCCTGCAGTCCTCCCGTGCATGGTGACGAGCAGTACTTC. Encoded protein: CACSPPVHGDEQYF. The chain employs TRBV11-2 and TRBJ2-7; no definite D call. From germline, CDR1 is SGHAT and CDR2 FQNNGV. The CDR3 runs to 14 residues. Complete variable domain (other parts from reference TRBV11-2 and TRBJ2-7): EAGVAQSPRYKIIEKRQSVAFWCNPISGHATLYWYQQILGQGPKLLIQFQNNGVVDDSQLPKDRFSAERLKGVDSTLKIQPAKLEDSAVYLCACSPPVHGDEQYFGPGTRLTVT.

This clonotype occurred many times. The chain recombines TRBV12-3 or TRBV12-4 with TRBJ2-3, with D unresolved. The CDR3 covers 10 residues. V gave up 6 bases and J gave up 2 bases, with 0 bases separating them. Written as DNA, the CDR3 is TGTGCCAGCAGCACAGATACGCAGTATTTT. The encoded protein is CASSTDTQYF.

In this sample, this clonotype turned up a few times. CDR3 nucleotide sequence: TGCAGCGTTGTCCTTTTAGAAAGCTCCTACAATGAGCAGTTCTTC. It specifies CSVVLLESSYNEQFF. This chain connects TRBV29-1 to TRBJ2-1; D unresolved. This CDR3 comprises 15 residues. V was cut by 4 bases and J by 0 bases, with 13 bases left in between. Germline V lookup: CDR1 SQVTM, CDR2 ANQGSEA.

In the case of this clonotype: Without the conserved terminal phenylalanine or tryptophan, this CDR3 likely stems from a read error. The chain employs TRBV11-2 and TRBJ2-6; TRBD1 aligns across 9 bases. This CDR3 is built from 17 residues. V dropped 5 bases and J dropped 1; count of bases not matched to a gene: 6. In germline, CDR1 is SGHAT, CDR2 FQNNGV. The CDR3 DNA reads as TGTGCCAGCAGCGGAATGGGACAGGGTTCTGGGGCCAACGTCCTGACTTTA. It specifies CASSGMGQGSGANVLTL.

The chain carries TRBV3-1 and TRBJ2-7, with unresolved D. The CDR3 runs 16 residues. Looked up from germline, CDR1 is LGHDT and CDR2 is YNNKEL (reference sequence). V lost 1 base and J lost 2, with 15 bases in between. CDR3 amino acids: CASSQVYSWNPYEQYF. The CDR3 DNA follows: TGTGCCAGCAGCCAAGTGTACTCCTGGAACCCCTACGAGCAGTACTTC.

V usage is TRBV29-1 and J usage is TRBJ2-7; the D is unclear. The CDR3 is 12 residues long. V was cut by 7 bases and J by 2 bases, with 12 bases left in between. The germline V gene has CDR1 SQVTM and CDR2 ANQGSEA. Here the CDR3 reads CSGSTRPYEQYF. CDR3 DNA: TGCAGCGGCTCGACAAGGCCCTACGAGCAGTACTTC.

In this sample, this clonotype turned up many times. The chain combines TRBV4-1 with TRBJ1-1; D call uncertain. This CDR3 spans 15 amino acids. The V and J ends lost 4 bases and 0 bases respectively, with 12 bases between them. Germline values: CDR1 MGHRA, CDR2 YSYEKL. CDR3 coding DNA: TGCGCCAGCAGCCCAACCGAGGGCATGAACACTGAAGCTTTCTTT. It codes for CASSPTEGMNTEAFF.

The CDR3 DNA reads as TGTGCCAGCAGTTTAGTAGTTCAGGAGTCAGATACGCAGTATTTT. This sequence encodes CASSLVVQESDTQYF. The chain combines TRBV27 with TRBJ2-3; D gene ambiguous. The V gene lost 2 bases and the J gene lost 4 bases, with 13 bases spanning the gap. Germline V gene lookup returns CDR1 MNHEY and CDR2 SMNVEV (reference sequence). This CDR3 spans 15 amino acids.

V is TRBV10-2 and J is TRBJ2-1; the D is unclear. Germline V lookup: CDR1 WSHSY, CDR2 SAAADI. This CDR3 is 14 amino acids long. V was clipped by 6 bases and J by 3 bases, with 12 bases between them. The CDR3 DNA reads TGCGCCAGCAGCGGCGGCGGTCGCTACAATGAGCAGTTCTTC. This translates into CASSGGGRYNEQFF.